The clone carrying this T cell receptor (beta chain) was observed a few times. The antigen is not known. The data belong to a study of T-cell memory formation after mild COVID-19. The CDR3 has 13 residues. Trimming cost V 5 bases and J 10 bases; bases outside gene matches: 10. CDR1 is MNHEY, CDR2 SMNVEV, per germline (reference sequence). Study conclusions and caveats: Among clones contracting day 15 to 85, CD4/CD8 was balanced, whereas later expanders leaned CD4+. The authors left the SARS-CoV-2 specificity of second-wave clones peaking on day 37 unconfirmed. Pre-infection memory carried some responding clones, suggesting that cross-reactive memory joined.

The 5'RACE method, run with constant-segment primers, produced TCR alpha and TCR beta cDNA libraries (carrying sample barcodes and UMIs). One entry per CDR3 protein results from TCRdb running MiXCR on the 5' RACE reads. The profile shows about 82,000 distinct CDR3 sequences, roughly 13% of them singletons. The receptor comes from a man in his late teens or twenties who had mild COVID-19 (a few samples of this study predate the infection). Cell type and time point are not known. The rearrangement links TRBV27 to TRBJ2-7; TRBD1 agrees at 8 bases. What was sequenced was PBMCs or a T cell subset sorted from them (not recorded which). DNA for the CDR3: TGTGCCAGCAGTCCTGACAGGGGTAATATTCAGTACGTC. Its translation: CASSPDRGNIQYV.